These 9 T cell receptor beta chains were sequenced from one sample in a study of long-term antiretroviral therapy in people with HIV. Sequencing used immunoSEQ v3.0 at survey level. Generated by immunoSEQ multiplex PCR, the TCRdb table keeps only in-frame clones and is missing some. The sample gives about 21,000 clones, about 85% of which show up once; around 3.7% is in the top ten. The sequencing here drew on unsorted PBMCs, taken 1.9 years after starting antiretroviral therapy. The receptors were sampled from a woman aged 45-65 years with HIV.

The chain links TRBV9 to TRBJ2-3, with no clear D. Germline assignment: CDR1 SGDLS and CDR2 YYNGEE. The CDR3 has 12 residues. V lost 3 bases, J lost 6 bases, and 8 bases lay in between. CDR3 nucleotide sequence: TGTGCCAGCAGCGCGAGTGCCGATACGCAGTATTTT. It specifies CASSASADTQYF.

This clone was detected only a few times. The chain combines TRBV4-3 with TRBJ2-1; D unclear. Trimming took 0 bases from V and 4 from J, leaving 10 bases between them. CDR1 is LGHNA, CDR2 YSLEER, per germline. The CDR3 runs 15 residues. The CDR3 reads CASSQEHLPYNEQFF. The CDR3 DNA reads as TGCGCCAGCAGCCAAGAGCATTTGCCTTACAATGAGCAGTTCTTC.

The rearrangement uses TRBV5-1 and TRBJ2-5; D is unclear. The CDR3 runs 13 residues. V lost 1 base, J lost 5 bases, and 9 bases lay in between. The germline V gene has CDR1 SGHRS and CDR2 YFSETQ. CDR3 sequence: CASSLWGSETQYF. As DNA, the CDR3 is TGCGCCAGCAGCTTGTGGGGTAGCGAGACCCAGTACTTC.

About this clone itself: Its ends do not fully match the called genes, so a read error is possible. This chain joins TRBV2 and TRBJ2-7; D is unresolved. The CDR3 totals 12 residues. Germline CDR1 and CDR2: SNHLY and FYNNEI. Here the CDR3 reads CASSEEVGKVHF. Written as DNA, the CDR3 is TGTGCCAGCAGTGAAGAGGTAGGGAAGGTGCACTTC.

The chain recombines TRBV7-9 with TRBJ1-2; weak D call: TRBD1 (5 bases). CDR1 and CDR2 (germline): SEHNR, FQNEAQ (reference sequence). V was cut by 5 bases and J by 8 bases, with 9 bases left in between. The CDR3 totals 11 residues. The CDR3 nucleotides read TGTGCCAGCAGCCCTCACAGGGGCTACACCTTC. Its translation: CASSPHRGYTF.

By sample fraction, this clone is medium-sized. The chain links TRBV5-1 to TRBJ1-1; no reliable D call. Germline V lookup: CDR1 SGHRS, CDR2 YFSETQ. The CDR3 runs to 15 residues. The V end lost 0 bases, the J end lost 0 bases, and 9 bases lay between the germline ends. This CDR3 is CASSLDTGMNTEAFF. As DNA, the CDR3 is TGCGCCAGCAGCTTGGATACTGGAATGAACACTGAAGCTTTCTTT. Full variable domain (rest looked up from reference TRBV5-1 and TRBJ1-1): KAGVTQTPRYLIKTRGQQVTLSCSPISGHRSVSWYQQTPGQGLQFLFEYFSETQRNKGNFPGRFSGRQFSNSRSEMNVSTLELGDSALYLCASSLDTGMNTEAFFGQGTRLTVV.

The chain recombines TRBV27 with TRBJ1-4; 7 nucleotides align to TRBD1. Germline CDR1 MNHEY, CDR2 SMNVEV (reference sequence). V shed 5 bases, J shed 10 bases, and the junction held 10 bases outside the gene matches. The CDR3 runs 14 residues. The CDR3 protein is CASSTDRRGGKLFF. The CDR3 DNA is TGTGCCAGCAGTACGGACAGGCGGGGGGGAAAACTGTTTTTT.

V gene TRBV10-3 combines with J gene TRBJ2-7, with 7 bases identical to TRBD1. This CDR3 spans 13 amino acids. The ends lost 7 bases at V and 3 bases at J; junction bases unmatched: 6. Germline V gene data show CDR1 as ENHRY and CDR2 as SYGVKD. CDR3 coding DNA: TGTGCCATCAACCCGAACAGGGGCTACGAGCAGTACTTC. It is translated as CAINPNRGYEQYF.

The chain employs TRBV2 and TRBJ2-5, with a weak D call TRBD1 (6 bases). The CDR3 sequence is 16 residues long. V gave up 3 bases and J gave up 5 bases, with 19 bases separating them. Germline V gene sequence: CDR1 SNHLY, CDR2 FYNNEI. The CDR3 spells CASSDGQGPPRETQYF. The CDR3 region has the DNA TGTGCCAGCAGTGACGGCCAGGGGCCGCCCAGGGAGACCCAGTACTTC. Full variable domain (remainder filled in from reference TRBV2 and TRBJ2-5): EPEVTQTPSHQVTQMGQEVILRCVPISNHLYFYWYRQILGQKVEFLVSFYNNEISEKSEIFDDQFSVERPDGSNFTLKIRSTKLEDSAMYFCASSDGQGPPRETQYFGPGTRLLVL.